This TCR beta chain was captured in a study of T-cell reconstitution after alpha-beta-depleted transplantation in children. At least ten counts were recorded for this clonotype. V was clipped by 5 bases and J by 4 bases; unmatched bases: 7. Looked up from germline, CDR1 is PRHDT and CDR2 is FYEKMQ (reference sequence). The CDR3 spans 15 residues. Preparation of the TCRbeta library involved a method that used unique molecular identifiers. TCRdb used MiXCR to reprocess the PCR reads, holding one entry per CDR3 protein. The sample has some 240,000 distinct CDR3 sequences; 9% to 10% are singletons. The chain couples TRBV13 to TRBJ1-2; 10 nucleotides agree with TRBD1. The material was PBMCs from the stem cell graft donor, obtained from the stem cell graft. This sequence originates from a human donor who donated a stem cell graft to a child with SCID. DNA for the CDR3: TGTGCCAGCAGCCTCGACAGGGGGCGCGGCTATGGCTACACCTTC. Translating it yields CASSLDRGRGYGYTF.